At least ten counts were recorded for the clone carrying this T cell receptor beta chain. This record belongs to a study of T cells in Graves' hyperthyroidism and ophthalmopathy. Amplified regions were TCR beta CDR3 sequences from RNA transcripts. In the first-round RT-PCR of the TCR CDR3, the HTBI primer set was used. TCRdb ran MiXCR on the multiplex PCR reads and lists one entry per CDR3 protein. The sample lists hundreds of thousands of distinct CDR3 sequences, 30% to 40% occurring once. The germline CDR1 and CDR2 sequences are DFQATT and SNEGSKA (reference sequence). The CDR3 loop spans 14 amino acids. Between the trimmed V and J ends, which lost 5 bases and 1 base, there was a span of 15 bases.

Sequencing was done on a sample of blood. The chain employs TRBV20-1 and TRBJ2-7; tentatively, D is TRBD2 (5 bases). The sequence was obtained from a woman aged 40 to 50 with Graves' hyperthyroidism. The CDR3 loop is CSAEGPGRSYEQYF. DNA of the CDR3: TGCAGTGCTGAGGGTCCGGGAAGATCCTACGAGCAGTACTTC.